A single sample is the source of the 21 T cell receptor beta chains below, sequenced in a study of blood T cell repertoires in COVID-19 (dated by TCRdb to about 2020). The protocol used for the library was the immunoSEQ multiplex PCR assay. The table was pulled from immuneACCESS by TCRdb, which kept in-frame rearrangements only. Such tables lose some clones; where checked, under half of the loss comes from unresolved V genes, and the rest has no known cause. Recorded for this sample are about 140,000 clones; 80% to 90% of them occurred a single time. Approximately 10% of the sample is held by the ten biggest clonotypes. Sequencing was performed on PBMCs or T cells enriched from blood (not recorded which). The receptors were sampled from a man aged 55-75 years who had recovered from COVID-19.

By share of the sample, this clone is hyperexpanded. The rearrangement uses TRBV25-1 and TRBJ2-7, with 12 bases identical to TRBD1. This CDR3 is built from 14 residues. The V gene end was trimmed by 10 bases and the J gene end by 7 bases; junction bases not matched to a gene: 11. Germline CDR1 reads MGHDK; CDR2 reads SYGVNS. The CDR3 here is CANPGQGALWEQYF. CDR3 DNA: TGTGCCAACCCGGGACAGGGGGCTTTATGGGAGCAGTACTTC.

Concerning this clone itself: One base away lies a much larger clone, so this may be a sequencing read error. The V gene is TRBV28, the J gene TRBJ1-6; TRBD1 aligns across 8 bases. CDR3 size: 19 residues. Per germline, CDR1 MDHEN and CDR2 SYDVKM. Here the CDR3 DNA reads TGTGCCAGCTGTTTTTCCGGGGGGCAGGGGGCTTCCTATAATTCACCCCTCCACTTT. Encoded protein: CASCFSGGQGASYNSPLHF.

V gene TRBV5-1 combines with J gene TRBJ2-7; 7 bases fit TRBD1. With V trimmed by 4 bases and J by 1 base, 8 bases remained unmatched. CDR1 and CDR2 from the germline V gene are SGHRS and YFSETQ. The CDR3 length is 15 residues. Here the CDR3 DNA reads TGCGCCAGCAGCGCTACGGGACAGCCGTCCTACGAGCAGTACTTC. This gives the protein CASSATGQPSYEQYF. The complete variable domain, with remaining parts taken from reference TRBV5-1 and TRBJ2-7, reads KAGVTQTPRYLIKTRGQQVTLSCSPISGHRSVSWYQQTPGQGLQFLFEYFSETQRNKGNFPGRFSGRQFSNSRSEMNVSTLELGDSALYLCASSATGQPSYEQYFGPGTRLTVT.

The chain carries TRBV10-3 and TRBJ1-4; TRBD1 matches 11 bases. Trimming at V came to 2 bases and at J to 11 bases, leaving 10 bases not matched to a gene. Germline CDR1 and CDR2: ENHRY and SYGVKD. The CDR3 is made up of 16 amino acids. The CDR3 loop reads CAISEGDRGNLYKLFF. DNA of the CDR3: TGTGCCATCAGTGAGGGGGACAGGGGGAATCTGTACAAACTGTTTTTT.

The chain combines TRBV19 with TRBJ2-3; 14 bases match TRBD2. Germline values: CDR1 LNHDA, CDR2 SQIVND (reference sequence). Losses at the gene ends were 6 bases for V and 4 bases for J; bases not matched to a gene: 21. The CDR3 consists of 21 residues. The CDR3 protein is CASSVWAPSGTSGRGADTQYF. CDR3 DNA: TGTGCCAGTAGCGTATGGGCCCCTTCCGGGACTAGCGGGAGAGGGGCAGATACGCAGTATTTT.

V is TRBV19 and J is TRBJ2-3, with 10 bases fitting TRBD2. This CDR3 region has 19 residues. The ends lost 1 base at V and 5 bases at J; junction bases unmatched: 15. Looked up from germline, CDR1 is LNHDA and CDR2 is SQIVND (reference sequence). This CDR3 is CASSIATRLAGGLGDTQYF. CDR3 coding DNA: TGTGCCAGTAGTATAGCCACCAGACTAGCGGGCGGACTCGGAGATACGCAGTATTTT.

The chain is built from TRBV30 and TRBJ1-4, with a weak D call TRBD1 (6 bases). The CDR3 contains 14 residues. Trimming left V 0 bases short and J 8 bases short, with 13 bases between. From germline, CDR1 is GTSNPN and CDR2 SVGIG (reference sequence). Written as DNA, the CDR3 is TGTGCCTGGAGTGTAGGGGGTACGGGGGAAAAACTGTTTTTT. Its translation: CAWSVGGTGEKLFF.

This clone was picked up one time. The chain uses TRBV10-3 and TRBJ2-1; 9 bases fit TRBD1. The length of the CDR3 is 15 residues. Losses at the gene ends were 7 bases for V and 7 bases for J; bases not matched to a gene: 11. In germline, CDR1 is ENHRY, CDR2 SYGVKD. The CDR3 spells CAIMQQGAQRNEQFF. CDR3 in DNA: TGTGCCATCATGCAACAGGGGGCTCAAAGGAATGAGCAGTTCTTC.

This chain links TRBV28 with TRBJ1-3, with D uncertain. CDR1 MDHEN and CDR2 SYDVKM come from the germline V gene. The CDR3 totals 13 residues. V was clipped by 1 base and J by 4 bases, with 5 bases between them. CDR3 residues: CASSLSQGNTIYF. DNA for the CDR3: TGTGCCAGCAGTTTATCACAGGGAAACACCATATATTTT.

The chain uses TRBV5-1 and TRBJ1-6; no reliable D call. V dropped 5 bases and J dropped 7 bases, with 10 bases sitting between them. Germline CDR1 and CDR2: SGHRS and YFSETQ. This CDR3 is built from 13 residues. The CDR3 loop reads CASRESGNSPLHF. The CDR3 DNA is TGCGCCAGCAGGGAGAGCGGGAATTCACCCCTCCACTTT.

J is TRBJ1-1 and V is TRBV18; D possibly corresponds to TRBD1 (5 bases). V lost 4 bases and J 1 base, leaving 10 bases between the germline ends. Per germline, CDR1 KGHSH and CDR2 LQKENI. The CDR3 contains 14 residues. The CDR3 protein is CASSRQQENTEAFF. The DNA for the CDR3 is TGTGCCAGCTCACGGCAACAGGAGAACACTGAAGCTTTCTTT.

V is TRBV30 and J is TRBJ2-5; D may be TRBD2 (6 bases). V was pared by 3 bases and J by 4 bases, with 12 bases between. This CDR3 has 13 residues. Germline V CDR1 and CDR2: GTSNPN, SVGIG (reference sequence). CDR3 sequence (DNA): TGTGCCTGGAGCCTTCCGGGGGTAGAGACCCAGTACTTC. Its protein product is CAWSLPGVETQYF.

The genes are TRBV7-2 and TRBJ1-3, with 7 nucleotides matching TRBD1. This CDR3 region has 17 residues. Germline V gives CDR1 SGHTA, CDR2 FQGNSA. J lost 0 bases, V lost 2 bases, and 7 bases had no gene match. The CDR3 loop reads CASSLPLDRVSGNTIYF. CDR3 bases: TGTGCCAGCAGCTTACCTCTCGACAGGGTCTCTGGAAACACCATATATTTT.

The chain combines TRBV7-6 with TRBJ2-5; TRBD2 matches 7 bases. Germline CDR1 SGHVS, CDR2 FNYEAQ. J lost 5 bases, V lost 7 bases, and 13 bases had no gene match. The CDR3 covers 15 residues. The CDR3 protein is CASTKAGTGGETQYF. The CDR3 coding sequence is TGTGCCAGCACCAAGGCTGGGACCGGGGGGGAGACCCAGTACTTC.

The CDR3 region has the DNA TGCGCCAGCAGCCTAGGGACATCGAACACTGAAGCTTTCTTT. It encodes CASSLGTSNTEAFF. V is TRBV5-1 and J is TRBJ1-1; tentative D call: TRBD1 (6 bases). The germline gives CDR1 SGHRS, CDR2 YFSETQ. Trimming took 4 bases from V and 1 from J, leaving 11 bases between them. The CDR3 has 14 residues.

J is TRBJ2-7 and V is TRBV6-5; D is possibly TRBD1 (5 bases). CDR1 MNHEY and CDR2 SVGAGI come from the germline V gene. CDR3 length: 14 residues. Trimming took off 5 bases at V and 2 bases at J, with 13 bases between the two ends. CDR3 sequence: CASSLLQGTYEQYF. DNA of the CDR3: TGTGCCAGCAGTCTTCTGCAGGGAACCTACGAGCAGTACTTC.

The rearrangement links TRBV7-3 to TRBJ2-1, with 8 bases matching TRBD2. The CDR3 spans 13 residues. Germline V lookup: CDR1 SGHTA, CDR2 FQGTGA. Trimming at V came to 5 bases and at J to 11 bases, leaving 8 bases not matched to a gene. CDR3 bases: TGTGCCAGCAGCGCCGAGGGCGGGAGGAAGCAGTTCTTC. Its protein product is CASSAEGGRKQFF.

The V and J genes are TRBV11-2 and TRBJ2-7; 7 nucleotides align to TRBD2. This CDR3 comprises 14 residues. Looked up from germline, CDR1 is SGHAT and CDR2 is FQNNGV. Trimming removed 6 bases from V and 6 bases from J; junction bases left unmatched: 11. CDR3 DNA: TGTGCCAGCAGTTCAGGACTAGTAAGGGGCGAGCAGTACTTC. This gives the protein CASSSGLVRGEQYF.

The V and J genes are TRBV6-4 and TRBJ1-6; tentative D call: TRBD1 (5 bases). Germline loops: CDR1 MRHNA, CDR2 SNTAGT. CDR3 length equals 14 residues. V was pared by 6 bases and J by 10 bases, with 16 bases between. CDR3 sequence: CASSRAREGSPLHF. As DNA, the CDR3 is TGTGCCAGCAGCAGGGCGCGGGAGGGATCACCCCTCCACTTT.

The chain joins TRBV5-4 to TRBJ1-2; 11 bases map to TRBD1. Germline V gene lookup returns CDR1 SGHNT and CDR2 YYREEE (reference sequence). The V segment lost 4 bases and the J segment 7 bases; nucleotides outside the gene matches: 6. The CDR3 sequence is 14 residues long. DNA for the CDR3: TGTGCCAGCAGCCAGACCGGGACAGGGGGTGGCTACACCTTC. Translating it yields CASSQTGTGGGYTF.

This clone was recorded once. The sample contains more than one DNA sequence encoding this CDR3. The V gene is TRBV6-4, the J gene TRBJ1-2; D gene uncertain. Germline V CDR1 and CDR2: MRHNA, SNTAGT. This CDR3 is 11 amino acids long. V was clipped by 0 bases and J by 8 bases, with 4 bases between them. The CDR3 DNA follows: TGTGCCAGCAGTGACTCGAGGGGCTACACCTTC. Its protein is CASSDSRGYTF.